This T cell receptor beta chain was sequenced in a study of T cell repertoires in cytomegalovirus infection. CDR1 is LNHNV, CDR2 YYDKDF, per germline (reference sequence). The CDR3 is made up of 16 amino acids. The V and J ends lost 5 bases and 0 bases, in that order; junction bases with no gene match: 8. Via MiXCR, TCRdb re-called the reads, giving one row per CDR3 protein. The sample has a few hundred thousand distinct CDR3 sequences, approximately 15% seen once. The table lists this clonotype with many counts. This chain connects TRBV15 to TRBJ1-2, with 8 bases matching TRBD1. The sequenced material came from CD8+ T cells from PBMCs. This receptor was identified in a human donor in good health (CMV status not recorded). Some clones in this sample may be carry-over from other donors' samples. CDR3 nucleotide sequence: TGTGCCACCAGCGGACGGGACAGGCTCCCTAACTATGGCTACACCTTC. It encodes CATSGRDRLPNYGYTF.